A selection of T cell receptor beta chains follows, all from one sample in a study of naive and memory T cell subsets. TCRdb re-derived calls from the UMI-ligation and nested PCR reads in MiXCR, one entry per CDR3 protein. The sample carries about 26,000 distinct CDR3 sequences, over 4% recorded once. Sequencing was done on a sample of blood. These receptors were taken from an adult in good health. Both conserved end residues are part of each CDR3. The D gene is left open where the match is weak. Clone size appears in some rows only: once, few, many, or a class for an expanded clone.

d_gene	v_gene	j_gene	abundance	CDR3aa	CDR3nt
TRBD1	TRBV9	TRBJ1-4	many	CASSVGTGRGAREKLFF	TGTGCCAGCAGCGTAGGGACAGGGCGAGGGGCACGGGAAAAACTGTTTTTT
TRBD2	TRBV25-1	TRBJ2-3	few	CASSELGGRDTQYF	TGTGCCAGCAGTGAATTAGGCGGGAGGGATACGCAGTATTTT
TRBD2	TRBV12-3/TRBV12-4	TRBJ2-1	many	CASSLALGGTYNEQFF	TGTGCCAGCAGTTTAGCGCTGGGGGGGACCTACAATGAGCAGTTCTTC
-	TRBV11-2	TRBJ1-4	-	CASSPVGGYEKLFF	TGTGCCAGCAGCCCCGTTGGGGGATATGAAAAACTGTTTTTT
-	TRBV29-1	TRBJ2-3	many	CSVEDGTDTQYF	TGCAGCGTTGAAGATGGGACAGATACGCAGTATTTT
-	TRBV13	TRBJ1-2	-	CASIDLRHSSNYGDTF	TGTGCCAGCATCGATCTTAGGCACAGCTCTAACTATGGCGACACCTTC
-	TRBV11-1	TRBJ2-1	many	CASSPTLDTYNEQFF	TGTGCCAGCAGCCCGACATTGGACACCTACAATGAGCAGTTCTTC
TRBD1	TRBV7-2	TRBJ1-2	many	CASSPTPGTGGSYGYTF	TGTGCCAGCAGCCCCACCCCGGGGACAGGGGGCAGCTATGGCTACACCTTC
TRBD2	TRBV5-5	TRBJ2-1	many	CASSLGGTSGYNEQFF	TGTGCCAGCAGCTTGGGGGGGACTAGCGGATACAATGAGCAGTTCTTC
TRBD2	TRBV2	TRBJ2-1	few	CASGTSGAHNEQFF	TGTGCCAGCGGGACTAGCGGGGCACACAATGAGCAGTTCTTC
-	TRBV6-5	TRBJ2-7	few	CASSYGGEKTYEQYF	TGTGCCAGCAGTTACGGAGGCGAGAAAACCTACGAGCAGTACTTC
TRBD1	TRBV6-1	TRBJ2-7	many	CASSGQGYEQYF	TGTGCCAGCAGTGGACAGGGGTACGAGCAGTACTTC
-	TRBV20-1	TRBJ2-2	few	CSASNGRGYTGELFF	TGCAGTGCTAGTAACGGGAGAGGGTACACCGGGGAGCTGTTTTTT
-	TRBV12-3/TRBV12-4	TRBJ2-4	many	CASSFKGAKNIQYF	TGTGCCAGCAGTTTCAAGGGGGCCAAAAACATTCAGTACTTC
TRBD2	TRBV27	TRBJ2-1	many	CASSSPALAGYYNEQFF	TGTGCCAGCAGTTCCCCAGCGTTAGCGGGATACTACAATGAGCAGTTCTTC
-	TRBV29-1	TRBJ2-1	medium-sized	CSVGVSGSGEQFF	TGCAGCGTTGGAGTATCGGGGAGCGGTGAGCAGTTCTTC
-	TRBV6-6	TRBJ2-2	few	CASSYSKTGNTGELFF	TGTGCCAGCAGTTACTCGAAAACGGGAAACACCGGGGAGCTGTTTTTT
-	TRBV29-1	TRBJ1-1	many	CSALGQGEAFF	TGCAGCGCCCTCGGGCAGGGTGAAGCTTTCTTT
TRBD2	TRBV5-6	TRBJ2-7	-	CASSLAGEFNEQYF	TGTGCCAGCAGCTTAGCGGGAGAATTCAACGAGCAGTACTTC
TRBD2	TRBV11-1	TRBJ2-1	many	CASSSIAGKYEQFF	TGTGCCAGCAGCTCCATAGCGGGAAAGTATGAGCAGTTCTTC
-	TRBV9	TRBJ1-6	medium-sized	CASSGESGTTVGPLHF	TGTGCCAGCAGCGGAGAAAGTGGGACAACGGTCGGGCCCCTCCACTTT
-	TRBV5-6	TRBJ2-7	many	CASRRRGASYEQYF	TGTGCCAGCAGGCGCCGGGGAGCGAGCTACGAGCAGTACTTC
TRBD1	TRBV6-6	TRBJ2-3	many	CASTLTGGTDTQYF	TGTGCCAGCACCTTGACAGGGGGCACAGATACGCAGTATTTT
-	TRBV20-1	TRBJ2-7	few	CSARNQSYEQYF	TGCAGTGCTAGGAACCAATCCTACGAGCAGTACTTC
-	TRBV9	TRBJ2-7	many	CASSVEGAPFYEQYF	TGTGCCAGCAGCGTGGAGGGAGCCCCGTTCTACGAGCAGTACTTC
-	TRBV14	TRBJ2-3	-	CASSQDIATDTQYF	TGTGCCAGCAGCCAAGATATCGCCACAGATACGCAGTATTTT
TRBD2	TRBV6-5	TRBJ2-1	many	CASSPPRTSGHNEQFF	TGTGCCAGCAGTCCCCCCCGGACTAGCGGGCACAATGAGCAGTTCTTC
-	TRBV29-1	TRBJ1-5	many	CSVGRGGGQPQHF	TGCAGCGTTGGGAGAGGAGGCGGTCAGCCCCAGCATTTT
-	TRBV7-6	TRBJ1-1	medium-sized	CASSLDPNGEAFF	TGTGCCAGCAGCTTAGACCCGAACGGTGAAGCTTTCTTT
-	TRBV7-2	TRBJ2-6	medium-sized	CASSLGSSGANVLTF	TGTGCCAGCAGCTTAGGGTCCTCTGGGGCCAACGTCCTGACTTTC
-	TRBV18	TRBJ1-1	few	CASHGDKRSDTEAFF	TGTGCCAGCCACGGGGACAAGCGATCGGACACTGAAGCTTTCTTT
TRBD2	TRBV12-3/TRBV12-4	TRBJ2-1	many	CASRGYSGTSSYNEQFF	TGTGCCAGCAGGGGGTACTCCGGGACTAGCAGCTACAATGAGCAGTTCTTC
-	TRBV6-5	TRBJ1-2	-	CASSYKGLGDTF	TGTGCCAGCAGTTACAAGGGGTTAGGCGACACCTTC
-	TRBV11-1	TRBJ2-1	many	CASSLEQGGNEQFF	TGTGCCAGCAGCTTGGAACAGGGAGGGAATGAGCAGTTCTTC
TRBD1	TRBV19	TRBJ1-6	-	CASSATTGGYNSPLHF	TGTGCCAGTAGTGCCACGACAGGGGGATATAATTCACCCCTCCACTTT
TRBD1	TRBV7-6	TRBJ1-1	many	CASSSRPQGAGTEAFF	TGTGCCAGCAGCTCCCGGCCCCAGGGGGCTGGAACTGAAGCTTTCTTT
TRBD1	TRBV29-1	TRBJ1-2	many	CSVESGGGGYTF	TGCAGCGTTGAATCAGGGGGCGGAGGCTACACCTTC
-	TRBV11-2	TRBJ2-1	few	CASSLGGEQFF	TGTGCCAGCAGCTTAGGGGGTGAGCAGTTCTTC
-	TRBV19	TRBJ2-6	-	CASSWAGRTRRSSGANVLTF	TGTGCCAGTAGTTGGGCTGGACGAACGAGGAGGTCCTCTGGGGCCAACGTCCTGACTTTC
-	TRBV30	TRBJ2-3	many	CAWSVDTDTQYF	TGTGCCTGGAGTGTAGACACAGATACGCAGTATTTT
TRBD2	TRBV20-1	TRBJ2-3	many	CSAGTSENTDTQYF	TGCAGTGCTGGGACTAGCGAGAACACAGATACGCAGTATTTT
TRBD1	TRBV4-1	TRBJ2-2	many	CASSPLGTGVNTGELFF	TGCGCCAGCAGCCCCCTTGGGACAGGGGTAAACACCGGGGAGCTGTTTTTT
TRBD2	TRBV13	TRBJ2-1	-	CASSLLAGGSYNEQFF	TGTGCCAGCAGCTTACTAGCGGGAGGTTCGTACAATGAGCAGTTCTTC
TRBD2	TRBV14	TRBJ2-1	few	CASSRHPIPGLDGSSYNEQFF	TGTGCCAGCAGTCGACACCCCATCCCGGGACTAGACGGAAGCTCCTACAATGAGCAGTTCTTC
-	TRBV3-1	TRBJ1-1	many	CASSQGQLLNTEAFF	TGTGCCAGCAGCCAAGGACAGCTTTTGAACACTGAAGCTTTCTTT
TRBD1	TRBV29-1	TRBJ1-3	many	CSVPGGDSGNTIYF	TGCAGCGTTCCAGGGGGCGACTCTGGAAACACCATATATTTT
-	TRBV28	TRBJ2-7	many	CASSETREQYF	TGTGCCAGCAGTGAAACCCGGGAGCAGTACTTC
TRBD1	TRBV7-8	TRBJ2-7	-	CASSLNRTGTGSYEQYF	TGTGCCAGCAGCTTAAATCGGACCGGGACAGGCTCCTACGAGCAGTACTTC
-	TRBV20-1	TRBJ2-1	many	CSARDERQPYNEQFF	TGCAGTGCTAGAGATGAGCGGCAACCGTACAATGAGCAGTTCTTC
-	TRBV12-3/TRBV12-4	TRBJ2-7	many	CASSLSPTAGEQYF	TGTGCCAGCAGTTTGTCCCCGACGGCGGGAGAGCAGTACTTC
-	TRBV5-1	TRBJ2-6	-	CASSKTETGANVLTF	TGCGCCAGCAGCAAGACAGAGACTGGGGCCAACGTCCTGACTTTC
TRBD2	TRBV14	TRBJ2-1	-	CASSPGLRLNNEQFF	TGTGCCAGCAGCCCGGGACTACGATTAAACAATGAGCAGTTCTTC
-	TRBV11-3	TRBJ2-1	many	CASSLDTDSAYEQFF	TGTGCCAGCAGCTTAGACACCGATAGCGCGTACGAGCAGTTCTTC
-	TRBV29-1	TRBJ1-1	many	CSVESTKDTEAFF	TGCAGCGTTGAATCCACCAAGGACACTGAAGCTTTCTTT
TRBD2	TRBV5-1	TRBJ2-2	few	CASSPTSGSTHGELFF	TGCGCCAGCAGCCCAACTAGCGGGAGTACTCACGGGGAGCTGTTTTTT
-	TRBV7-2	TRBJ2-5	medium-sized	CASSLGPGVTSTQYF	TGTGCCAGCAGCTTAGGTCCAGGGGTCACGTCAACCCAGTACTTC
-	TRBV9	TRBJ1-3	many	CASSVGSVSGNTIYF	TGTGCCAGCAGCGTCGGTTCAGTCTCTGGAAACACCATATATTTT